This TCR beta chain was documented in a study of cytomegalovirus exposure and HLA in healthy donors. Study-wide points: A missense variant in DCLRE1C was later tied to TCR beta V- and J-gene trimming. For most subjects, TCR beta sequences were reported to predict HLA-A and HLA-B alleles with accuracy. The authors listed 150 to 200 TCR beta chains as cytomegalovirus-associated.

PCR primers comprised 60 Vbeta and 13 Jbeta primers. Sequenced by immunoSEQ multiplex PCR; TCRdb stores in-frame clones only, minus some. The sample records under 200,000 clones, around 64% being singletons. Notes on this clone: Its specificity is not known.

The length of the CDR3 is 17 residues. Germline CDR1 is MNHEY and CDR2 is SMNVEV (reference sequence). The V and J ends lost 1 base and 0 bases respectively, with 15 bases between them. The V and J genes are TRBV27 and TRBJ1-1; D is unresolved. The TCR originated in a woman in her thirties in good health and CMV-seronegative. Sample: PBMCs. Here the CDR3 DNA reads TGTGCCAGCAGTTTATTTGTGACAAAGCATCTGAACACTGAAGCTTTCTTT. Its translation is CASSLFVTKHLNTEAFF.